This TCR beta chain was sequenced in a study of Graves' ophthalmopathy and Graves' hyperthyroidism. Study-wide findings and caveats: Most thyroid-expanded clonotypes exceeding 0.001 frequency were also found in blood. The model predicted ophthalmopathy progression with roughly 70% sensitivity and around 72% specificity.

The study amplified TCR beta CDR3 regions using RNA transcripts. Second-round multiplex PCR followed a first-round RT-PCR using HTBI primers. TCRdb reanalysed the multiplex PCR reads using MiXCR and keeps one entry per CDR3 protein. This table holds about 550,000 distinct CDR3 sequences, less than 45% found once. V was shortened by 3 bases and J by 5 bases, with 8 bases between the two germline ends. There are 13 residues in the CDR3. Germline V CDR1 and CDR2: SEHNR, FQNEAQ (reference sequence). This clonotype occurred many times. Its antigen remains unknown. The genes are TRBV7-9 and TRBJ2-1; no firm D call. The sample taken for sequencing was peripheral blood or thyroid tissue (not recorded which). The TCR sequence derives from an adult man with Graves' hyperthyroidism. CDR3 bases: TGTGCCAGCAGCTTGGGGATCGACAATGAGCAGTTCTTC. Residues: CASSLGIDNEQFF. Filled out from reference TRBV7-9 and TRBJ2-1, the complete variable domain reads DTGVSQNPRHKITKRGQNVTFRCDPISEHNRLYWYRQTLGQGPEFLTYFQNEAQLEKSRLLSDRFSAERPKGSFSTLEIQRTEQGDSAMYLCASSLGIDNEQFFGPGTRLTVL.